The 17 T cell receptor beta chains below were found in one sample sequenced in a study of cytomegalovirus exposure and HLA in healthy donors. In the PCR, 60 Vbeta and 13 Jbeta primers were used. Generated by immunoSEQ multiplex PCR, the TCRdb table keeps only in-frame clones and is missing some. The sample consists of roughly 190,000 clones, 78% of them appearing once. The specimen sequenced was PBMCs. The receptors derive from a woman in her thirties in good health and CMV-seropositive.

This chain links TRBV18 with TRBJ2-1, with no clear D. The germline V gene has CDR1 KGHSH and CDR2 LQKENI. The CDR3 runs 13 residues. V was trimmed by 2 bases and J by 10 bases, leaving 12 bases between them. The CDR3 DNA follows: TGTGCCAGCTCACCATTTCGGGTCAGCGAGCAGTTCTTC. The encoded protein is CASSPFRVSEQFF.

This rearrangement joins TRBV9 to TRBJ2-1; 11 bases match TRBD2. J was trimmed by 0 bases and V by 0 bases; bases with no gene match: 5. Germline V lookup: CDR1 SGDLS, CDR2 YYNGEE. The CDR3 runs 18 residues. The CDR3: CASSVGLAGSSSYNEQFF. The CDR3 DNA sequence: TGTGCCAGCAGCGTAGGACTAGCGGGGTCAAGCTCCTACAATGAGCAGTTCTTC.

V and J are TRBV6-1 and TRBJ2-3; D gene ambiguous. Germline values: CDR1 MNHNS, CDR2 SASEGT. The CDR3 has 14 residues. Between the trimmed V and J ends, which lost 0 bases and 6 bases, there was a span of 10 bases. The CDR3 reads CASSEARVRDTQYF. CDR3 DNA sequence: TGTGCCAGCAGTGAAGCGCGCGTGAGGGATACGCAGTATTTT.

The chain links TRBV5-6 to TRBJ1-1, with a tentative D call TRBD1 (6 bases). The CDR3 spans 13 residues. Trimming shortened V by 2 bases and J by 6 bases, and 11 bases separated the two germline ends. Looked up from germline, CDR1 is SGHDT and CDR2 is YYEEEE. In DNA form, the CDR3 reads TGTGCCAGCAGCTTCAGGGGTTCGCCTGAAGCTTTCTTT. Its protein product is CASSFRGSPEAFF.

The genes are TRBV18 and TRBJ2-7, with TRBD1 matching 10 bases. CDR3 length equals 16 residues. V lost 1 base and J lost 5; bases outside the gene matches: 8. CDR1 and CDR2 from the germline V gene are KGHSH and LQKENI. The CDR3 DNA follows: TGTGCCAGCTCACCACTCCCGGGACAGGGGTTAGACGAGCAGTACTTC. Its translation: CASSPLPGQGLDEQYF.

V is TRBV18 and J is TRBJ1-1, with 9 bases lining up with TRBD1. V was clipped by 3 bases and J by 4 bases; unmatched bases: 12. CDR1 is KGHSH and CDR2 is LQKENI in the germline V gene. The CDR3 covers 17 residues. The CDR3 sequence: CASSPLDRGAGGTEAFF. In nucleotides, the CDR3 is TGTGCCAGCTCACCCCTGGACAGGGGCGCGGGTGGCACTGAAGCTTTCTTT.

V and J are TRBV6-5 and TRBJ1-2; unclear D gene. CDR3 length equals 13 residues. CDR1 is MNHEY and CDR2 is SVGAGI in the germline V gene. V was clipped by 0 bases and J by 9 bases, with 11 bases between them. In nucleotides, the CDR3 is TGTGCCAGCAGTTACTCCGCACTCTCGAGCTACACCTTC. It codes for CASSYSALSSYTF.

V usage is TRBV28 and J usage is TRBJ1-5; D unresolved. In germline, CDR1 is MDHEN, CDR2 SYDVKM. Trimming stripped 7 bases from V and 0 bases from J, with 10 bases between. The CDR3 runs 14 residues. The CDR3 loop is CASKVAHSNQPQHF. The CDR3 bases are TGTGCCAGCAAGGTAGCCCATAGCAATCAGCCCCAGCATTTT.

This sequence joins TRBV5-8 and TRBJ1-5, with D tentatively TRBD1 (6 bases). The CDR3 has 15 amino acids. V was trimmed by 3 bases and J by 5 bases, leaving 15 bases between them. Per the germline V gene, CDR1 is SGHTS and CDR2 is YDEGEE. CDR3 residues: CASSSGVGGYQPQHF. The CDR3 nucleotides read TGTGCCAGCAGCTCAGGGGTTGGAGGTTATCAGCCCCAGCATTTT.

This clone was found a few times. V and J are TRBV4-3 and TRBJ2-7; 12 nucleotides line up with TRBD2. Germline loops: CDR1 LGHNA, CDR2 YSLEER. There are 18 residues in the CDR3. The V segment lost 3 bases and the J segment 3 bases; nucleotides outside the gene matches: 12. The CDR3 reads CASSHERTSGMGIYEQYF. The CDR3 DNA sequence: TGCGCCAGCAGCCATGAACGGACTAGCGGGATGGGGATCTACGAGCAGTACTTC.

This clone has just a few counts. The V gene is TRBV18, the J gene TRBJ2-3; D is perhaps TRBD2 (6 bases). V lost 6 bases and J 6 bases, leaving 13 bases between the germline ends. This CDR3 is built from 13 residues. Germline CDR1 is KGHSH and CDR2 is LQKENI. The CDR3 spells CASSPGTPDTQYF. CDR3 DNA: TGTGCCAGCTCCCCCGGGACTCCCGATACGCAGTATTTT.

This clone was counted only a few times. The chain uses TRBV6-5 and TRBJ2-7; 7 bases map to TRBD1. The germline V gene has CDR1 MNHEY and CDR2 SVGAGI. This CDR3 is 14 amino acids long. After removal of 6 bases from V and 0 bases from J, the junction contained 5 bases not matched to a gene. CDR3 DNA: TGTGCCAGCAGATCGACAGGGAGCTCCTACGAGCAGTACTTC. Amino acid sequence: CASRSTGSSYEQYF.

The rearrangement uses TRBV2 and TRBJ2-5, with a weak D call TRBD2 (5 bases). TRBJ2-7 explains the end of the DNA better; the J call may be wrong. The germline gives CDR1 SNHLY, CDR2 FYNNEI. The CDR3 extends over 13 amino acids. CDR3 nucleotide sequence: TGTGCCAGCAGTGCGGTAGCGCGATACGAGCAGTACTTC. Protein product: CASSAVARYEQYF.

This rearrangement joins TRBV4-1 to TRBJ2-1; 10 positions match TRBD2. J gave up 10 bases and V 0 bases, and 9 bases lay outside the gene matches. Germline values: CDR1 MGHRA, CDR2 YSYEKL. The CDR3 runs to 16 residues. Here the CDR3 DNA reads TGCGCCAGCAGCCAAGACGGGTCTAGCGGGGGTCGGGAGCAGTTCTTC. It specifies CASSQDGSSGGREQFF.

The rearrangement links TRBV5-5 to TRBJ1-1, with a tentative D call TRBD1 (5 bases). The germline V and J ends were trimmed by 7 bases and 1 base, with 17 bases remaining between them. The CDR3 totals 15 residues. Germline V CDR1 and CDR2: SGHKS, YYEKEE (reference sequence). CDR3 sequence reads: CASSKGRDSNTEAFF. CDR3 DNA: TGTGCCAGCTCGAAGGGGCGAGACTCGAACACTGAAGCTTTCTTT.

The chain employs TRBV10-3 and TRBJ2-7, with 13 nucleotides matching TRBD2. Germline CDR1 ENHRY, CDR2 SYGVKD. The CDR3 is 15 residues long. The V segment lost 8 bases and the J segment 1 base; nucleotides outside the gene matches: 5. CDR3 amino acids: CAIRGTSGDSYEQYF. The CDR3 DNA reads TGTGCCATCCGAGGGACTAGCGGGGATTCCTACGAGCAGTACTTC.

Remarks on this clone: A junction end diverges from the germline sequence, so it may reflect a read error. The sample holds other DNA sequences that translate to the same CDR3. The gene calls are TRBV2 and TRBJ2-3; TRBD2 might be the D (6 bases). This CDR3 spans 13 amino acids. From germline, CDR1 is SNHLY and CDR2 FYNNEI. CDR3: CASRGDRTDTQYF. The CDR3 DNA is TGCGCCAGCCGCGGGGATCGCACAGATACGCAGTATTTT. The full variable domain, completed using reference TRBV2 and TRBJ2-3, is EPEVTQTPSHQVTQMGQEVILRCVPISNHLYFYWYRQILGQKVEFLVSFYNNEISEKSEIFDDQFSVERPDGSNFTLKIRSTKLEDSAMYFCASRGDRTDTQYFGPGTRLTVL.